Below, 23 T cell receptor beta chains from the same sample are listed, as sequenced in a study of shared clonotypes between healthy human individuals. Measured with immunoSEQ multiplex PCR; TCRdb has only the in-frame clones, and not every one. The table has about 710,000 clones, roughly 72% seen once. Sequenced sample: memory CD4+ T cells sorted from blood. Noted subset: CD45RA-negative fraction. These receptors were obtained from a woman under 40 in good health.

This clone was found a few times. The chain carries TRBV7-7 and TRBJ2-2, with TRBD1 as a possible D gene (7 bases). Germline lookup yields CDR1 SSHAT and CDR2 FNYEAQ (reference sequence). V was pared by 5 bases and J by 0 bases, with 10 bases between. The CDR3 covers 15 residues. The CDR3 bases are TGTGCCAGCAGCCCAGGGGGGCCGAACACCGGGGAGCTGTTTTTT. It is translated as CASSPGGPNTGELFF.

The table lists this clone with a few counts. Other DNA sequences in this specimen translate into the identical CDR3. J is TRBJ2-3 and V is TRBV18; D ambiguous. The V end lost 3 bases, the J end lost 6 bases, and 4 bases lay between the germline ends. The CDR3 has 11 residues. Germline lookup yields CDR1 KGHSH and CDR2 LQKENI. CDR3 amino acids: CASSPDDTQYF. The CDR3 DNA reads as TGTGCCAGCTCACCCGATGATACGCAGTATTTT.

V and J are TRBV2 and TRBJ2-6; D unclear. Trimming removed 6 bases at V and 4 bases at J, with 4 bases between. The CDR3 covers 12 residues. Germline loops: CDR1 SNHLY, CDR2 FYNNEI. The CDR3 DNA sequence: TGTGCCAGCAGCCCCGGGGCCAACGTCCTGACTTTC. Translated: CASSPGANVLTF.

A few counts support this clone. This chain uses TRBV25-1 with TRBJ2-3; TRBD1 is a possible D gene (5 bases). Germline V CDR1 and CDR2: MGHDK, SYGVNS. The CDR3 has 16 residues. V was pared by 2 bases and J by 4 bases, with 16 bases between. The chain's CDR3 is CASSERAGHPADTQYF. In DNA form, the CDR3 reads TGTGCCAGCAGTGAACGCGCTGGACACCCCGCAGATACGCAGTATTTT.

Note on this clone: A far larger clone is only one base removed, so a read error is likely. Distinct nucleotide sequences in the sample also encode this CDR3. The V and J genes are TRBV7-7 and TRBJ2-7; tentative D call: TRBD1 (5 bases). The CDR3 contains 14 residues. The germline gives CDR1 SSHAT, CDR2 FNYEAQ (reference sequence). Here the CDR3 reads CASSLRRDSYEQYF. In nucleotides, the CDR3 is TGTGCTAGCAGCTTACGCAGGGACTCCTACGAGCAGTACTTC. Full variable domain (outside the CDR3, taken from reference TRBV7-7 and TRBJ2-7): GAGVSQSPRYKVTKRGQDVTLRCDPISSHATLYWYQQALGQGPEFLTYFNYEAQPDKSGLPSDRFSAERPEGSISTLTIQRTEQRDSAMYRCASSLRRDSYEQYFGPGTRLTVT.

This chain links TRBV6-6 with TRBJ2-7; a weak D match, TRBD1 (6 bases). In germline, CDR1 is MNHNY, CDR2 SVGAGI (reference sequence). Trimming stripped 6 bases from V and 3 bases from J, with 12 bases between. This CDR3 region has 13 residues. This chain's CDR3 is CASSKQGIYEQYF. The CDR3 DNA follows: TGTGCCAGCAGCAAGCAGGGGATCTACGAGCAGTACTTC.

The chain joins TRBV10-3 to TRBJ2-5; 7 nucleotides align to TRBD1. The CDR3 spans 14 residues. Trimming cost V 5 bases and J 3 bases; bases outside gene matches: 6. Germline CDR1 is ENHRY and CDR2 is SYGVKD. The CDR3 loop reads CAISSGTEKETQYF. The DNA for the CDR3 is TGTGCCATCAGTTCCGGGACAGAGAAAGAGACCCAGTACTTC.

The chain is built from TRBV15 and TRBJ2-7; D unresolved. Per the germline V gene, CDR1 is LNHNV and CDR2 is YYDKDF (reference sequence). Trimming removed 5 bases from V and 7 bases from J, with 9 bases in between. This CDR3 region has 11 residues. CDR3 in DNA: TGTGCCACCAGCTTCCGCCGGGAGCAGTACTTC. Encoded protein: CATSFRREQYF.

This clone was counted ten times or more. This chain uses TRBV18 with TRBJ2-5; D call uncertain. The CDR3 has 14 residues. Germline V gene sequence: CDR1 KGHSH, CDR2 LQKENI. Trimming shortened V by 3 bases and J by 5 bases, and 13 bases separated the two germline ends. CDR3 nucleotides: TGTGCCAGCTCACCCAAAACCGGCACCGAGACCCAGTACTTC. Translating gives CASSPKTGTETQYF.

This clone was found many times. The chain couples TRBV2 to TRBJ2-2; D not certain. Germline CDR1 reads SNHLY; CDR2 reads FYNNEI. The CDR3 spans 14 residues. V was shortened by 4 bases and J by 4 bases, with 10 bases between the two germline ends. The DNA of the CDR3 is TGTGCCAGCAGTGGTTACAGAGGCACCGGGGAGCTGTTTTTT. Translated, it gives CASSGYRGTGELFF.

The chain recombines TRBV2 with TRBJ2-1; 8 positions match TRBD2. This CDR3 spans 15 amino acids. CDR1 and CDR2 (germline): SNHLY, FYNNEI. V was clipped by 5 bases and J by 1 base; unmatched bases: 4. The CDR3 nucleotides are TGTGCCAGCAGTCCCACTAGCGGTTCCTACAATGAGCAGTTCTTC. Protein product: CASSPTSGSYNEQFF. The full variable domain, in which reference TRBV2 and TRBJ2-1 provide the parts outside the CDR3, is EPEVTQTPSHQVTQMGQEVILRCVPISNHLYFYWYRQILGQKVEFLVSFYNNEISEKSEIFDDQFSVERPDGSNFTLKIRSTKLEDSAMYFCASSPTSGSYNEQFFGPGTRLTVL.

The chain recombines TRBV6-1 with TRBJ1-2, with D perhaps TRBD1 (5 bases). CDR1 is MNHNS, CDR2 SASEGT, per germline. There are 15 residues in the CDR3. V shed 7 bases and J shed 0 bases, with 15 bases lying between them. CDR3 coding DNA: TGTGCCAGCAAGGCCGACAGCGCCACTAACTATGGCTACACCTTC. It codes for CASKADSATNYGYTF.

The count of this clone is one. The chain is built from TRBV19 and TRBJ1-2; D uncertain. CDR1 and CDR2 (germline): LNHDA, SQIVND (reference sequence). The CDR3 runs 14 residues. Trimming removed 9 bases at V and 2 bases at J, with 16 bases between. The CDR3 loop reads CASISLGMNYGYTF. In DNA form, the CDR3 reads TGTGCCAGCATTTCACTGGGGATGAACTATGGCTACACCTTC.

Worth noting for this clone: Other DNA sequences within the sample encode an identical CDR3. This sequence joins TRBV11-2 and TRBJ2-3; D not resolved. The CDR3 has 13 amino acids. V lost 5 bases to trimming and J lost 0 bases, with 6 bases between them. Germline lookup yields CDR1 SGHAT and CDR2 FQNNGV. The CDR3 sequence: CASSQPSTDTQYF. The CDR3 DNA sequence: TGTGCCAGCAGCCAACCGAGCACAGATACGCAGTATTTT.

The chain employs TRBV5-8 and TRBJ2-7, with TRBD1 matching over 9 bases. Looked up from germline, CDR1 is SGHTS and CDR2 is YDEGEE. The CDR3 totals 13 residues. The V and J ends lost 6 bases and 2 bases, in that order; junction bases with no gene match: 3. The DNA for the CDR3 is TGTGCCAGCAATCACAGGGGGCCCTACGAGCAGTACTTC. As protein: CASNHRGPYEQYF. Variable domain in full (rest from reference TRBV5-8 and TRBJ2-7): EAGVTQSPTHLIKTRGQQATLRCSPISGHTSVYWYQQALGLGLQFLLWYDEGEERNRGNFPPRFSGRQFPNYSSELNVNALELEDSALYLCASNHRGPYEQYFGPGTRLTVT.

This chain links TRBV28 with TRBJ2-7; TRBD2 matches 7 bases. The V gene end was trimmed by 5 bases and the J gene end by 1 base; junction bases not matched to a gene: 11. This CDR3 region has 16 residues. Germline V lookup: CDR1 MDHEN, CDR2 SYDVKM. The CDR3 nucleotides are TGTGCCAGCAGTCCCCTCGGAGCGGGGAGGTCCTACGAGCAGTACTTC. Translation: CASSPLGAGRSYEQYF.

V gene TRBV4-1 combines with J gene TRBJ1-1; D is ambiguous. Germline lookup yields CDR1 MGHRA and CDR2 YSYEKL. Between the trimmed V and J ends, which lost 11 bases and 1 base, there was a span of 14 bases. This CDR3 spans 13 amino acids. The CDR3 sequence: CASQHGKNTEAFF. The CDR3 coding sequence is TGCGCCTCGCAACACGGAAAGAACACTGAAGCTTTCTTT.

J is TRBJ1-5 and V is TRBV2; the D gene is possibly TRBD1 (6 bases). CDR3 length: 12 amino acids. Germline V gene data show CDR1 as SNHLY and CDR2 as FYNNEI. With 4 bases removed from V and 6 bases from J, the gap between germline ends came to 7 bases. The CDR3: CASSGRGQPQHF. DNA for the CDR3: TGTGCCAGCAGTGGCAGGGGTCAGCCCCAGCATTTT.

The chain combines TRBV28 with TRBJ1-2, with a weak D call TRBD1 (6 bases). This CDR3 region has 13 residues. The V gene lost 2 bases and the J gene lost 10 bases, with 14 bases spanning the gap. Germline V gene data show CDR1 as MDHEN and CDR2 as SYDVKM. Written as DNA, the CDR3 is TGTGCCAGCAGTTTAGTTCAACAGGGTTCCTACACCTTC. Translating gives CASSLVQQGSYTF.

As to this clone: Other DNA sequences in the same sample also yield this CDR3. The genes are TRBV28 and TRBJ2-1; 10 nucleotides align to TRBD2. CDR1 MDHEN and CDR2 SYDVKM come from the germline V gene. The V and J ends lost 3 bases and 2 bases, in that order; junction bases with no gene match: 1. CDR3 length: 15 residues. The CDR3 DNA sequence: TGTGCCAGCAGTTTCCTAGCGGGGGCCTACAATGAGCAGTTCTTC. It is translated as CASSFLAGAYNEQFF.

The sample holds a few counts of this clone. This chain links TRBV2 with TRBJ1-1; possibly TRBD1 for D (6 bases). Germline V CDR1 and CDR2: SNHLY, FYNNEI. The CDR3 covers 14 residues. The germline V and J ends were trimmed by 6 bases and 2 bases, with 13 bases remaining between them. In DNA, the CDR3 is TGTGCCAGCAGAACAGGGTCTTTTAACACTGAAGCTTTCTTT. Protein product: CASRTGSFNTEAFF.

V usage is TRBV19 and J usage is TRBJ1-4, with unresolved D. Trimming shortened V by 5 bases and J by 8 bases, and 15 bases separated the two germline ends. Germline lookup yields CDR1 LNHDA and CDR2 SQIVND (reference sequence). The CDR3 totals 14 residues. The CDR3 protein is CASSFKVADEKLFF. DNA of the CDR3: TGTGCCAGTAGTTTTAAGGTGGCCGACGAAAAACTGTTTTTT.

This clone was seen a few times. The CDR3: CASSLQGAEAFF. The CDR3 DNA is TGTGCCAGCTCACTACAGGGCGCTGAAGCTTTCTTT. The chain links TRBV18 to TRBJ1-1; D perhaps matches TRBD1 (6 bases). Germline V gene sequence: CDR1 KGHSH, CDR2 LQKENI. There are 12 residues in the CDR3. The V and J ends lost 4 bases and 6 bases respectively, with 9 bases between them.